The TCR beta chain described here comes from a study of cytomegalovirus exposure and HLA in healthy donors. Study observations and caveats: The CMV antigen specificity of a few CMV-associated chains was confirmed through in vitro analysis.

This clone has just a few counts. Its antigen is not identified. It was with 60 Vbeta and 13 Jbeta primers that the PCR ran. Clones were read by immunoSEQ multiplex PCR, and TCRdb kept only the in-frame ones, dropping some. Counted here are about 130,000 clones, more than 75% occurring once; the ten biggest clones make up 3% to 4.5%. Trimming pared 7 bases from V and 0 bases from J, leaving 13 bases between. Germline values: CDR1 MRHNA, CDR2 SNTAGT. This CDR3 region has 14 residues. The sequencing input was PBMCs. The receptor was derived from a man in his forties in good health and CMV-seronegative. This rearrangement joins TRBV6-4 to TRBJ2-7; perhaps TRBD1 as D (5 bases). Here the CDR3 DNA reads TGTGCCAGCATACTACAGGAGAGCTCCTACGAGCAGTACTTC. This gives the protein CASILQESSYEQYF.